The 14 T cell receptor beta chains below were found in one sample sequenced in a study of T-cell reconstitution after alpha-beta-depleted transplantation in children. A TCRbeta library incorporating unique molecular identifiers was prepared. TCRdb re-analysed the PCR reads in MiXCR, keeping a single row per CDR3 protein. The sample yields roughly 500,000 distinct CDR3 sequences, 32% seen once. Sequencing used PBMCs from the stem cell graft donor, obtained from the stem cell graft. Receptors were obtained from a human donor who donated a stem cell graft to a child with aplastic anemia.

The CDR3 DNA reads TGCGCCAGCAGCTTGGATCAGGGGGCCGGAAACACCATATATTTT. Translated: CASSLDQGAGNTIYF. The chain couples TRBV5-1 to TRBJ1-3; 8 positions agree with TRBD1. CDR3 size: 15 residues. CDR1 is SGHRS, CDR2 YFSETQ, per germline. The V segment lost 0 bases and the J segment 4 bases; nucleotides outside the gene matches: 3. Supplemented by reference TRBV5-1 and TRBJ1-3, the full variable domain reads KAGVTQTPRYLIKTRGQQVTLSCSPISGHRSVSWYQQTPGQGLQFLFEYFSETQRNKGNFPGRFSGRQFSNSRSEMNVSTLELGDSALYLCASSLDQGAGNTIYFGEGSWLTVV.

This clonotype has just a few counts. This chain uses TRBV4-2 with TRBJ2-7; D is ambiguous. Trimming shortened V by 0 bases and J by 0 bases, and 6 bases separated the two germline ends. CDR1 and CDR2 (germline): LGHNA, YNFKEQ. The CDR3 extends over 14 amino acids. The CDR3, as DNA: TGTGCCAGCAGCCAAGAAGAACCCTCCTACGAGCAGTACTTC. This codes for CASSQEEPSYEQYF.

The chain combines TRBV20-1 with TRBJ2-3; 13 nucleotides align to TRBD2. CDR1 and CDR2 from the germline V gene are DFQATT and SNEGSKA (reference sequence). The CDR3 covers 20 residues. V trimming: 0 bases; J trimming: 2 bases; junction bases outside the gene matches: 14. In nucleotides, the CDR3 is TGCAGTGCTAGAGAGGGTTGGACTAGCGGGAGCCGGAGGCCCACAGATACGCAGTATTTT. Encoded protein: CSAREGWTSGSRRPTDTQYF.

This clonotype was seen a few times. The V gene is TRBV6-2 or TRBV6-3, the J gene TRBJ2-1, with no clear D. The ends were cut back, 7 bases at V and 0 bases at J, with 13 bases in the middle. The germline gives CDR1 MNHEY, CDR2 SVGEGT. The CDR3 has 15 residues. The CDR3 coding sequence is TGTGCCAGCAATTCCTTAGGGATCTCCTACAATGAGCAGTTCTTC. Its protein product is CASNSLGISYNEQFF.

The chain joins TRBV6-5 to TRBJ2-7; 7 nucleotides agree with TRBD2. Trimming at V came to 5 bases and at J to 0 bases, leaving 7 bases not matched to a gene. The CDR3 covers 15 residues. Germline V gene data show CDR1 as MNHEY and CDR2 as SVGAGI. In DNA, the CDR3 is TGTGCCAGCAGTCTACTAGCGACGAGCTCCTACGAGCAGTACTTC. It specifies CASSLLATSSYEQYF.

This clonotype came up a few times. The V call is TRBV7-2, the J call TRBJ2-1; weak D call: TRBD1 (5 bases). V was shortened by 1 base and J by 12 bases, with 10 bases between the two germline ends. Looked up from germline, CDR1 is SGHTA and CDR2 is FQGNSA. The CDR3 extends over 12 amino acids. The CDR3 coding sequence is TGTGCCAGCAGCTTAGGGGGCTATCGGCAGTTCTTC. Encoded protein: CASSLGGYRQFF.

This clonotype has only a few counts. This chain connects TRBV25-1 to TRBJ1-3; D unresolved. The ends were cut back, 3 bases at V and 2 bases at J, with 14 bases in the middle. Germline-derived CDR1 and CDR2 are MGHDK and SYGVNS. The CDR3 has 16 amino acids. The CDR3 coding sequence is TGTGCCAGCAGTGACCAGACTACGTCGACTGGAAACACCATATATTTT. It codes for CASSDQTTSTGNTIYF.

The chain has TRBV6-2 or TRBV6-3 and TRBJ1-1; D not resolved. The CDR3 loop spans 13 amino acids. V lost 6 bases to trimming and J lost 5 bases, with 13 bases between them. Germline V gene lookup returns CDR1 MNHEY and CDR2 SVGEGT. The CDR3 region has the DNA TGTGCCAGCAGGCAGCGACCTTCTACTGAAGCTTTCTTT. Translation gives CASRQRPSTEAFF.

This sequence joins TRBV5-6 and TRBJ2-7; TRBD1 is a possible D gene (6 bases). V was clipped by 6 bases and J by 0 bases, with 10 bases between them. The CDR3 loop spans 13 amino acids. Germline V gene lookup returns CDR1 SGHDT and CDR2 YYEEEE. The CDR3: CASTAGASYEQYF. CDR3 coding DNA: TGTGCCAGCACCGCAGGGGCCTCCTACGAGCAGTACTTC.

This chain connects TRBV30 to TRBJ1-2; D gene uncertain. The V gene lost 0 bases and the J gene lost 7 bases, with 18 bases spanning the gap. CDR3 length: 15 residues. The V gene's germline CDR1 is GTSNPN and CDR2 SVGIG (reference sequence). CDR3 amino acids: CAWSVLGEGMGGYTF. CDR3 sequence (DNA): TGTGCCTGGAGTGTACTCGGAGAGGGAATGGGTGGCTACACCTTC.

The CDR3 sequence: CASSIDLGLRDRGTNTEAFF. CDR3 DNA: TGTGCCAGTAGTATAGATTTAGGGCTTCGGGACAGGGGAACGAACACTGAAGCTTTCTTT. This chain uses TRBV19 with TRBJ1-1; TRBD1 matches 10 bases. In germline, CDR1 is LNHDA, CDR2 SQIVND (reference sequence). This CDR3 spans 20 amino acids. V gave up 0 bases and J gave up 1 base; unmatched junction bases: 14.

V and J are TRBV7-2 and TRBJ1-1, with unresolved D. The V end was cut by 1 base, the J end by 1 base, with 7 bases between. The CDR3 covers 14 residues. From germline, CDR1 is SGHTA and CDR2 FQGNSA. The CDR3 region has the DNA TGTGCCAGCAGCTTAGGCCGTTCGAACACTGAAGCTTTCTTT. Translation gives CASSLGRSNTEAFF. Combining the CDR3 with reference TRBV7-2 and TRBJ1-1 gives the whole variable domain GAGVSQSPSNKVTEKGKDVELRCDPISGHTALYWYRQSLGQGLEFLIYFQGNSAPDKSGLPSDRFSAERTGGSVSTLTIQRTQQEDSAVYLCASSLGRSNTEAFFGQGTRLTVV.

This clonotype was observed a handful of times. The chain is built from TRBV7-2 and TRBJ1-5; 7 nucleotides agree with TRBD1. From germline, CDR1 is SGHTA and CDR2 FQGNSA. The V gene end was trimmed by 3 bases and the J gene end by 0 bases; junction bases not matched to a gene: 5. The CDR3 has 16 residues. The CDR3 region has the DNA TGTGCCAGCAGCTTCGGACAGGCGAATAGCAATCAGCCCCAGCATTTT. Translating gives CASSFGQANSNQPQHF.

The table lists this clonotype with a few counts. V gene TRBV10-3 combines with J gene TRBJ2-5, with D possibly TRBD1 on 5 matching bases. The CDR3 sequence is 15 residues long. V lost 2 bases, J lost 0 bases, and 10 bases lay in between. Germline V gives CDR1 ENHRY, CDR2 SYGVKD. The CDR3 region is CAISERDSNQETQYF. CDR3 DNA: TGTGCCATCAGTGAGCGAGACAGCAACCAAGAGACCCAGTACTTC.